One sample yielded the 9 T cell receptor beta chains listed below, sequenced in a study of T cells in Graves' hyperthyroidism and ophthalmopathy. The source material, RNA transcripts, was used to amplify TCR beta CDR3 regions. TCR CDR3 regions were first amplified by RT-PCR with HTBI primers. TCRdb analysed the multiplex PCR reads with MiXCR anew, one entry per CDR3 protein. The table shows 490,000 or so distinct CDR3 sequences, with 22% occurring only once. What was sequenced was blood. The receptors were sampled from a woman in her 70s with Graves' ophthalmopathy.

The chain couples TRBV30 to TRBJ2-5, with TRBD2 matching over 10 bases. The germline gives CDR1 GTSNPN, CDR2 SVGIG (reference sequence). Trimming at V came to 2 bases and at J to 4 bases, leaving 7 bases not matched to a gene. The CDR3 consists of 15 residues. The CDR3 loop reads CAWSNSGLARETQYF. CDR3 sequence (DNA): TGTGCCTGGAGTAATTCGGGACTAGCGAGAGAGACCCAGTACTTC.

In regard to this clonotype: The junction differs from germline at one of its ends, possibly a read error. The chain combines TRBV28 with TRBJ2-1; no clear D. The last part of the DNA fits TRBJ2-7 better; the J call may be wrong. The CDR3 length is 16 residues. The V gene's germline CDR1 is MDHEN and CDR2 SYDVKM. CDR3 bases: TGCGCCAGCAGCCAAGATCCCATGGGCGCCTACAACGAGCAGTACTTC. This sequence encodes CASSQDPMGAYNEQYF.

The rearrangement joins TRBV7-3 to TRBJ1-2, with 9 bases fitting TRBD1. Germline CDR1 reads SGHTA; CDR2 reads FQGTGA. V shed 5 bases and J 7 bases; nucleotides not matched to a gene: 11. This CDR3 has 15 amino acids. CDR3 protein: CASSPDTGGMGGYTF. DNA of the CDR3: TGTGCCAGCAGCCCAGATACAGGGGGCATGGGTGGCTACACCTTC. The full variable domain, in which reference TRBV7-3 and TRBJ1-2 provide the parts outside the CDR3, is GAGVSQTPSNKVTEKGKYVELRCDPISGHTALYWYRQSLGQGPEFLIYFQGTGAADDSGLPNDRFFAVRPEGSVSTLKIQRTERGDSAVYLCASSPDTGGMGGYTFGSGTRLTVV.

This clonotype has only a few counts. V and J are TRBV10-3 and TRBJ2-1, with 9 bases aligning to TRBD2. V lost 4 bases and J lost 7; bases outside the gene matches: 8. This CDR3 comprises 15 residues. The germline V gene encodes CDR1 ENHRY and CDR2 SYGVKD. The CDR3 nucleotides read TGTGCCATCAGTGGGTCTAGCGGGATAGGGAATGAGCAGTTCTTC. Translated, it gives CAISGSSGIGNEQFF.

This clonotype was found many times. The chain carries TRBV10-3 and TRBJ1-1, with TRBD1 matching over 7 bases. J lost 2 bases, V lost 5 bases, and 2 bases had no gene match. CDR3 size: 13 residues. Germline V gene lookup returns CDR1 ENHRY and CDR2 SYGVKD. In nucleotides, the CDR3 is TGTGCCATCAGTCCAGGGGGAAACACTGAAGCTTTCTTT. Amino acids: CAISPGGNTEAFF.

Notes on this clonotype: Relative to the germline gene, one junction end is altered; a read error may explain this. The CDR3 reads CNAIWGLRTYEQYF. DNA of the CDR3: TGCAATGCTATCTGGGGGTTGAGAACCTACGAGCAGTACTTC. The chain links TRBV20-1 to TRBJ2-7, with D possibly called TRBD1 or TRBD2 (5 bases each). The CDR3 extends over 14 amino acids. CDR1 and CDR2 from the germline V gene are DFQATT and SNEGSKA (reference sequence).

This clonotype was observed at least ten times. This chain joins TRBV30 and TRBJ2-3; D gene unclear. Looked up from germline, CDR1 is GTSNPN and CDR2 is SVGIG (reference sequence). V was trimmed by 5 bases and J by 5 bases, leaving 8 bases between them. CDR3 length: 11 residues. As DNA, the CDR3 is TGTGCCTGGCTGACCCGAGATACGCAGTATTTT. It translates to CAWLTRDTQYF.

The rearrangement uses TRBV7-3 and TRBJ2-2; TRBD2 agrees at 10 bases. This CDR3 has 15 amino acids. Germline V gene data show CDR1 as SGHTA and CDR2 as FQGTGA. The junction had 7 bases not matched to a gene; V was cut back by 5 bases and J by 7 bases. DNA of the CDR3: TGTGCCAGCAGCGAAGCGGGAGGGCGTGGCGGGGAGCTGTTTTTT. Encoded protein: CASSEAGGRGGELFF.

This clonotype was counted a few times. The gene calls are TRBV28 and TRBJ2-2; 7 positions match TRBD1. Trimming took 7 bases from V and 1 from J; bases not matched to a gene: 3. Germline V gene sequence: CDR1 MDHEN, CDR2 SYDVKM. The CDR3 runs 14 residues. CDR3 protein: CASINRGNTGELFF. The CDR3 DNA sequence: TGTGCCAGCATTAACAGGGGGAACACCGGGGAGCTGTTTTTT.